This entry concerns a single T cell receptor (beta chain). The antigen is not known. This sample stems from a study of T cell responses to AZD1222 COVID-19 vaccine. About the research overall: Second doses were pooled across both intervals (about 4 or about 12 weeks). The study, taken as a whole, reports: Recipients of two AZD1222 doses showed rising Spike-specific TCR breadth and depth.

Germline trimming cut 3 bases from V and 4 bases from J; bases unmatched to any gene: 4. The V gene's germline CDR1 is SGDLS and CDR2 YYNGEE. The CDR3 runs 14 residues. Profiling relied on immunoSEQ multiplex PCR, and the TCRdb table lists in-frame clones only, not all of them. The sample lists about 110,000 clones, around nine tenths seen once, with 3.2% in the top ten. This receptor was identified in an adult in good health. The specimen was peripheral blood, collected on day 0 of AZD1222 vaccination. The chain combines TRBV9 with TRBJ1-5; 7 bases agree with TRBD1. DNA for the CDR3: TGTGCCAGCAGCGCGGGACAGAAGAATCAGCCCCAGCATTTT. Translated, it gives CASSAGQKNQPQHF.